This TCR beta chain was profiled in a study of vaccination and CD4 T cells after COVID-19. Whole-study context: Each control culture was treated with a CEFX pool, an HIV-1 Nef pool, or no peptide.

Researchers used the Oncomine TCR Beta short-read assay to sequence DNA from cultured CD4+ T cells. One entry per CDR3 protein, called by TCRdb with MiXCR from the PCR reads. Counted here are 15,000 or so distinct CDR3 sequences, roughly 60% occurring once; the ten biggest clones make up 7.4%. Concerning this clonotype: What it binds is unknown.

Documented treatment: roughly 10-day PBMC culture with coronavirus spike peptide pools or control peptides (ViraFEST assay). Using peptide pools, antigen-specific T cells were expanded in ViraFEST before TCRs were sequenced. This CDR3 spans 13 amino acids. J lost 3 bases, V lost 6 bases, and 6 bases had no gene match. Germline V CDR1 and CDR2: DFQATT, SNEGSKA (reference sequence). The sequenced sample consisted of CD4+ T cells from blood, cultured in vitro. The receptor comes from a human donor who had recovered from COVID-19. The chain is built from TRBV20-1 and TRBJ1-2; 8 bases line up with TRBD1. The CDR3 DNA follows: TGCAGTGCATCGCAACAGGGGGACTATGGCTACACCTTC. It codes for CSASQQGDYGYTF.